This T cell receptor beta chain was observed in a study of blood T cell repertoires in COVID-19. About the research overall: Specimens from acute and convalescent COVID-19 originated in the United States, Italy and Spain. Sources were T cells, B-cell-depleted T cells, or PBMCs; the material itself was cDNA or gDNA.

The CDR3 has 14 residues. The germline gives CDR1 SGHDT, CDR2 YYEEEE. The V segment lost 7 bases and the J segment 3 bases; nucleotides outside the gene matches: 8. Original data processing: Amplification of reference gene primers was used by the study to estimate nucleated cell counts. Repertoires were generated with immunoSEQ multiplex PCR, while TCRdb's copy carries only in-frame clones and drops some. V, J and clone size were drawn from that table, and D and trimming were deduced from the DNA. The sample shows around 36,000 clones, 75% to 90% of them seen only once. The sequence was collected from a man in his sixties with acute or convalescent COVID-19. Sequencing was done on a sample of peripheral blood. This chain joins TRBV5-6 and TRBJ2-7; 9 bases are shared with TRBD1. CDR3 sequence (DNA): TGTGCCAGCGCCCGGGACAGGGAGGTCTACGAGCAGTACTTC. Translating gives CASARDREVYEQYF.